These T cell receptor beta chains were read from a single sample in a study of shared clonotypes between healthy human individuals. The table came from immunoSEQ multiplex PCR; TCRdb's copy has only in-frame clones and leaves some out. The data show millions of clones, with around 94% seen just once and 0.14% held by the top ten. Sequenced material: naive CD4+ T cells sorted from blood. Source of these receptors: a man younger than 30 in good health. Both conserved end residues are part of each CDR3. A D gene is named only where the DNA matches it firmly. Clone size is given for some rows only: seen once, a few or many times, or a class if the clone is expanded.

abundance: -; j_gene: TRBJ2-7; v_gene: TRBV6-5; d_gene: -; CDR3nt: TGTGCCAGCAGTTACTCGGGACTCCCGAGCTCCTACGAGCAGTACTTC; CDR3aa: CASSYSGLPSSYEQYF
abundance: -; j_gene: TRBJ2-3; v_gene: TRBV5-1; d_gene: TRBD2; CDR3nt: TGCGCCAGCAGCTTGTCAGCGGGATTTAGCACAGATACGCAGTATTTT; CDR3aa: CASSLSAGFSTDTQYF
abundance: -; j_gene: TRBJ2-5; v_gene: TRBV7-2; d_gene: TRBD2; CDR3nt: TGTGCCAGCAGCCACGGGACTAGCGGGATAGAGGGGCAAGAGACCCAGTACTTC; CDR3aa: CASSHGTSGIEGQETQYF
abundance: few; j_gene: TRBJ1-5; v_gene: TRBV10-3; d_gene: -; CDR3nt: TGTGCCATCAGTAAAGTAGGTCAGCCCCAGCATTTT; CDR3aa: CAISKVGQPQHF
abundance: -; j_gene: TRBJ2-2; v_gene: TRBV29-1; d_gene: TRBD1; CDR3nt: TGCAGCGTTGGGGACAGGGATCGGGGTCGAGACACCGGGGAGCTGTTTTTT; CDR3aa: CSVGDRDRGRDTGELFF
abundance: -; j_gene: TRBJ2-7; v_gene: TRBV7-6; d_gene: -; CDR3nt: TGTGCCAGCAGCTTAGACGGCGAGCAGTACTTC; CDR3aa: CASSLDGEQYF
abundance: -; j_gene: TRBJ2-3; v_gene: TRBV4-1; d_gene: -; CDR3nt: TGCGCCAGCAGCCCGGGACGAGGCAGGTCGGGCACAGATACGCAGTATTTT; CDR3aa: CASSPGRGRSGTDTQYF
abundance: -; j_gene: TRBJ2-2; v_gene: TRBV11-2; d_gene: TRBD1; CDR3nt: TGTGCCAGCAGCTTAGCGTTTGTGGGTGCAGGGGGACCGACCGGGGAGCTGTTTTTT; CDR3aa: CASSLAFVGAGGPTGELFF
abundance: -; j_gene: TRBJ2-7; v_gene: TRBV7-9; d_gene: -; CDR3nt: TGTGCCAGCAGCTTAGGAGTTGGGGTCAACTCCTACGAGCAGTACTTC; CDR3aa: CASSLGVGVNSYEQYF
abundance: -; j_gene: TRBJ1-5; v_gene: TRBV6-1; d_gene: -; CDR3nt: TGTGCCAGCAGGAGACAGGTAAATCAGCCCCAGCATTTT; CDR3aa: CASRRQVNQPQHF
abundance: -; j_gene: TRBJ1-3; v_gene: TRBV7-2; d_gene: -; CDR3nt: TGTGCCAGCAGCGGAAACCCGGGATCGTCGGGAAACACCATATATTTT; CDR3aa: CASSGNPGSSGNTIYF
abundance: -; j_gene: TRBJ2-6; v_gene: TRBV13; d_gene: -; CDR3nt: TGTGCCAGCAGCTTATCAGGGTCTGGGGCCAACGTCCTGACTTTC; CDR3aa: CASSLSGSGANVLTF
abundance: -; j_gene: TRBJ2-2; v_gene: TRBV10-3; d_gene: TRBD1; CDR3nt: TGTGCCAGCAGTGGGGACAGGGGGAGGATCGGGGAGCTGTTTTTT; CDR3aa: CASSGDRGRIGELFF
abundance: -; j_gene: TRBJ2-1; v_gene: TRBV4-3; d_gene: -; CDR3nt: TGCGCCAGCAGCCAAGCCTCAGGGGCAAGCTCCTACAATGAGCAGTTCTTC; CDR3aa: CASSQASGASSYNEQFF
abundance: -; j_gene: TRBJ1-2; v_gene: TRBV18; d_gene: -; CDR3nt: TGTGCCAGCTCACCCTTGACCGGAGATGGCTACACCTTC; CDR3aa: CASSPLTGDGYTF
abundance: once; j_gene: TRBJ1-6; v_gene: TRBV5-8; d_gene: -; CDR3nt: TGTGCCAGCAGCTTCCCAGGGGCCACTTCCCTCCACTTT; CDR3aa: CASSFPGATSLHF
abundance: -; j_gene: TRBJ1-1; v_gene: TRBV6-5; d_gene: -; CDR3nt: TGTGCCAGCAGTTACTTAGGGGAAGGTGGCGCTGAAGCTTTCTTT; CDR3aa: CASSYLGEGGAEAFF
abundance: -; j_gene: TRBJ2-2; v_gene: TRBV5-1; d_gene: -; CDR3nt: TGCGCCAGCAGCCATTCGACAGGAGTAGGTCCCGGGGAGCTGTTTTTT; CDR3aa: CASSHSTGVGPGELFF
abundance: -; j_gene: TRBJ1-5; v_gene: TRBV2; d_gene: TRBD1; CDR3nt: TGTGCCAGCAGTCAGGGACAGGGCGGCAATCAGCCCCAGCATTTT; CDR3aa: CASSQGQGGNQPQHF
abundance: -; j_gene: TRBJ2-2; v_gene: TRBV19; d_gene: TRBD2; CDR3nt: TGTGCCAGTAGTTTAGCGGGAGTAACCGGGGAGCTGTTTTTT; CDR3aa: CASSLAGVTGELFF
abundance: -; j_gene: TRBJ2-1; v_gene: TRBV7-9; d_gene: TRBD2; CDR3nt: TGTGCCAGCAGTCTGAGCGGGAGAATCTCCTACAATGAGCAGTTCTTC; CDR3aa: CASSLSGRISYNEQFF
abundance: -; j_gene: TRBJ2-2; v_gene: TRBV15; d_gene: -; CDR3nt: TGTGCCACCAGCAGAGAAACTAGCTTGACCGGGGAGCTGTTTTTT; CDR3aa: CATSRETSLTGELFF
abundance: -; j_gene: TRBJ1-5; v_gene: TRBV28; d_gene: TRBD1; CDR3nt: TGTGCCAGCAGGCCGCGGACAGGGGTTTCAAAACAGCCCCAGCATTTT; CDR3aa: CASRPRTGVSKQPQHF
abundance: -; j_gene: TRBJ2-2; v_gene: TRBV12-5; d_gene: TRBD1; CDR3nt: TGTGCTAGTGGTTTTTTGGGACAGGGGGTTCCTACCGGGGAGCTGTTTTTT; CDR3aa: CASGFLGQGVPTGELFF
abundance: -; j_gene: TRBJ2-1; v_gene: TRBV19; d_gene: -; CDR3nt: TGTGCCAGTGCAAAGACAGAAGTTAGCTCCTACAATGAGCAGTTCTTC; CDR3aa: CASAKTEVSSYNEQFF
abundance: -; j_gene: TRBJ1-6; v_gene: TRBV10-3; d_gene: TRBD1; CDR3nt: TGTGCCGCGTCCCCCGAGACAGGGATTTCACCCCTCCACTTT; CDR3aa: CAASPETGISPLHF
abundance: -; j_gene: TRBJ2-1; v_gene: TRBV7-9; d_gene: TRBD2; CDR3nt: TGTGCCAGCAGCACTAGCGCCCTCATTTCAAATGAGCAGTTCTTC; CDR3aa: CASSTSALISNEQFF
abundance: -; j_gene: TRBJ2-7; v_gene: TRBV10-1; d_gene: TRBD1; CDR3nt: TGCGCCAGCAGTGAGTCCCGGGACAGGGCCTACGAGCAGTACTTC; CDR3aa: CASSESRDRAYEQYF
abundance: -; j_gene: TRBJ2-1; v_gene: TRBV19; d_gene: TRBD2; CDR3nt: TGTGCCAGTAGCTCGACTAGCGGCAGTGAGCAGTTCTTC; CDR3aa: CASSSTSGSEQFF
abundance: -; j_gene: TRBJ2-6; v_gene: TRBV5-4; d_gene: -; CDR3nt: TGTGCCAGCAGCTTGGACGGAGCTGGGGCCAACGTCCTGACTTTC; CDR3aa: CASSLDGAGANVLTF
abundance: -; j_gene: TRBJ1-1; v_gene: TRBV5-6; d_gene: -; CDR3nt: TGTGCCAGCAGCCTGGGAGTTCCAGAGAACACTGAAGCTTTCTTT; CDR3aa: CASSLGVPENTEAFF
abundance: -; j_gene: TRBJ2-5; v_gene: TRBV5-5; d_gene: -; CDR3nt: TGTGCCAGCAGCTTGGGTGGGAGTAAAGAGACCCAGTACTTC; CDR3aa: CASSLGGSKETQYF
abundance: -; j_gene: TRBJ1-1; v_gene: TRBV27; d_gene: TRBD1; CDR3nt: TGTGCCAGCAGTTTGTTCGGGGAGGGGGCCACTGAAGCTTTCTTT; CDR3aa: CASSLFGEGATEAFF
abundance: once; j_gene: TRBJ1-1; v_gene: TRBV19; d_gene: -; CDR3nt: TGTGCCAGTAGTATCTTAGGCAGTGAAGCTTTCTTT; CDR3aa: CASSILGSEAFF
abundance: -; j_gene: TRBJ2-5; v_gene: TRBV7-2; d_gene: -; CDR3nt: TGTGCCAGCAGCACGGGGTTCGGGACCCAGTACTTC; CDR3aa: CASSTGFGTQYF
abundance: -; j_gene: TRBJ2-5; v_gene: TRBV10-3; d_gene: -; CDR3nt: TGTGCCATCAGTGAGTCGGTCATACTCCAAGAGACCCAGTACTTC; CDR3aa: CAISESVILQETQYF
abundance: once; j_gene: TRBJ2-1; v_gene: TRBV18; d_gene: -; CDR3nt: TGTGCCAGCTCATCCGGGACACTTTACAGCTCCTACAATGAGCAGTTCTTC; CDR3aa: CASSSGTLYSSYNEQFF
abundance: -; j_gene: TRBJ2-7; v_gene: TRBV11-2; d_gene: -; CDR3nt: TGTGCCAGCAGCTTAGATGGTGATCGGCCCTACGAGCAGTACTTC; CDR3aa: CASSLDGDRPYEQYF
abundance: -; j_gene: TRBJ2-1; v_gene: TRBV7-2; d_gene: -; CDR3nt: TGTGCCAGCAGCCCAACGCTGGGCCAGTTCTTC; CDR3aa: CASSPTLGQFF
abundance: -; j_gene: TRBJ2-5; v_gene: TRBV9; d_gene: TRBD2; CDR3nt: TGTGCCAGCAGCGCCTCCGATAGCGGGACCTCCTTTAAGACCCAGTACTTC; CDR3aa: CASSASDSGTSFKTQYF
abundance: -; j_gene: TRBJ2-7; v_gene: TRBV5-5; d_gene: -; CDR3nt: TGTGCCAGCAGCTTGAGAAGGGGCTCCTACGAGCAGTACTTC; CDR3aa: CASSLRRGSYEQYF
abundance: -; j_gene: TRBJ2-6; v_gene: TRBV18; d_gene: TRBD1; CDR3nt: TGTGCCAGCTCACCGGCCGGGACAGGGGTCTCTGGGGCCAACGTCCTGACTTTC; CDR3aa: CASSPAGTGVSGANVLTF
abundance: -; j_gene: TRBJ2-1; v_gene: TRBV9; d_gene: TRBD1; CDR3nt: TGTGCCAGCAGCGTGGGACAGGAGCAGTTCTTC; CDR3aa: CASSVGQEQFF
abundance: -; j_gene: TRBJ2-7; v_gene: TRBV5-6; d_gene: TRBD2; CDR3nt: TGTGCCAGCAGCTTCAGGACTAGCGGATCCTACGAGCAGTACTTC; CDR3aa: CASSFRTSGSYEQYF
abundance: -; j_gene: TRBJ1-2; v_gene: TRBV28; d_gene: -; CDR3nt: TGTGCCAGCAGTTCAGTCGCAGGGCCCTATGGCTACACCTTC; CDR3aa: CASSSVAGPYGYTF
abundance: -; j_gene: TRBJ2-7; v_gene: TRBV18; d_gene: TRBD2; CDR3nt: TGTGCCAGCTCACCGGCCTCTAGCGGGAGTGACGAGCAGTACTTC; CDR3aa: CASSPASSGSDEQYF
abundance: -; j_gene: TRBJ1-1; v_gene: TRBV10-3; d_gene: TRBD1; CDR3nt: TGTGCCATAGGGGACAGCCTGAACACTGAAGCTTTCTTT; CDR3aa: CAIGDSLNTEAFF
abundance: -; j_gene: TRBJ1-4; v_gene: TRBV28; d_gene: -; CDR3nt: TGTGCCAGCAGTTTGATTGCGGGTAGAATCGACGAAAAACTGTTTTTT; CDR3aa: CASSLIAGRIDEKLFF
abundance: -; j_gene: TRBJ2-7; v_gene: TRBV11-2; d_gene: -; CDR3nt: TGTGCCAGCAGCTTAGACTGGCGGGCGCTGGGGTACGAGCAGTACTTC; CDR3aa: CASSLDWRALGYEQYF
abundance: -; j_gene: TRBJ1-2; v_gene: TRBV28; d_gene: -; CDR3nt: TGTGCCAGCAGTCCTTTTGAGAGTTTTTCCTATGGCTACACCTTC; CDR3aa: CASSPFESFSYGYTF
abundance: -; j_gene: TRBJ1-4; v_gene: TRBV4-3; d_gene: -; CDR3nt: TGCGCCAGCAGCCAAGAACGGCGGCCTGTGGGGGAAAAACTGTTTTTT; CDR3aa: CASSQERRPVGEKLFF
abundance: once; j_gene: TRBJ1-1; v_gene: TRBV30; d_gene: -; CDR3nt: TGTGCCTGGCAGGAACTCATGAACACTGAAGCTTTCTTT; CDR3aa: CAWQELMNTEAFF
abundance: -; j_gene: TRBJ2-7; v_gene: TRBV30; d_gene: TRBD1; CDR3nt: TGTGCCGGACAGGGGGGGACCTACGAGCAGTACTTC; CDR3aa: CAGQGGTYEQYF
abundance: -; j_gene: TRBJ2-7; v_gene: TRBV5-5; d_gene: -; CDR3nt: TGTGCCAGCAGCTTACAGGACTACGAGCAGTACTTC; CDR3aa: CASSLQDYEQYF
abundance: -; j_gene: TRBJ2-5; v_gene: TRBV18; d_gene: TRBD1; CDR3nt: TGTGCCAGCTCCCCTAGGGGGCAAGAGGAGACCCAGTACTTC; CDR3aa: CASSPRGQEETQYF